This T cell receptor beta chain originates from a study of blood T cells in healthy people across ages. This clonotype was found once. Its antigen is still unknown. It was with a sample-barcoded 5' primer and a J-beta primer mix that a second PCR of about 6 to 12 cycles was run. TCRdb called the 5' RACE reads again in MiXCR, with one record for every CDR3 protein. The table shows about 1.4 million distinct CDR3 sequences, with around 55% occurring only once. V shed 3 bases and J shed 3 bases, with 9 bases lying between them. The length of the CDR3 is 14 residues. From germline, CDR1 is SEHNR and CDR2 FQNEAQ (reference sequence). Study-wide findings and caveats: Any conclusive comparison of naive versus antigen-experienced cells was prevented by using unsorted PBMCs.

The sequencing input was blood. The sequence came from a man between 18 and 35 years old in good health. The V and J genes are TRBV7-9 and TRBJ1-5; a weak D match, TRBD1 (5 bases). CDR3 sequence reads: CASSFGGANQPQHF. In DNA, the CDR3 is TGTGCCAGCAGCTTTGGAGGGGCCAATCAGCCCCAGCATTTT.